The next 17 T cell receptor beta chains were all read from a single sample in a study of T cell repertoires in cytomegalovirus infection (dated by TCRdb to between 2018 and 2021). The sequencing machine was an Illumina HiSeq 1500. The public reads were run again by TCRdb, first through fastp at Q25 and then through MiXCR, and only productive beta chains were kept. Each entry is one CDR3 protein sequence, shown with its most common DNA and genes. The sample profile shows 200,000 or so distinct CDR3 sequences; about 28% of them were found once. The ten largest account for approximately 30% of the sample. Sequencing was performed on PBMCs. These receptors came from a human donor in good health (CMV status not recorded). Some clones in this sample may be carry-over from other donors' samples.

V usage is TRBV3-1 and J usage is TRBJ2-5, with a weak D call TRBD1 (6 bases). The CDR3 is made up of 15 amino acids. Trimming cost V 0 bases and J 6 bases, with 14 bases left between them. The germline V gene has CDR1 LGHDT and CDR2 YNNKEL (reference sequence). CDR3 sequence reads: CASSQDHTGIKTQYF. CDR3 nucleotide sequence: TGTGCCAGCAGCCAAGACCATACAGGGATAAAGACCCAGTACTTC.

There are a few counts of this clonotype. The gene calls are TRBV19 and TRBJ1-1, with TRBD1 as a possible D gene (6 bases). V lost 4 bases, J lost 3 bases, and 27 bases lay in between. Germline loops: CDR1 LNHDA, CDR2 SQIVND (reference sequence). This CDR3 is 19 amino acids long. The DNA for the CDR3 is TGTGCCAGTAGTACGGGGAGACAGGCGATCACACTGGGCTACACTGAAGCTTTCTTT. Translated: CASSTGRQAITLGYTEAFF. The full variable domain, with the rest looked up from reference TRBV19 and TRBJ1-1, is DGGITQSPKYLFRKEGQNVTLSCEQNLNHDAMYWYRQDPGQGLRLIYYSQIVNDFQKGDIAEGYSVSREKKESFPLTVTSAQKNPTAFYLCASSTGRQAITLGYTEAFFGQGTRLTVV.

The CDR3 DNA sequence: TGTGCCAGCAGCCCTTTAGGGGTGGGCACTGAAGCTTTCTTT. This codes for CASSPLGVGTEAFF. The V call is TRBV7-6, the J call TRBJ1-1; tentative D call: TRBD1 (5 bases). Germline V gives CDR1 SGHVS, CDR2 FNYEAQ. This CDR3 region has 14 residues. The V end lost 5 bases, the J end lost 4 bases, and 14 bases lay between the germline ends.

V is TRBV7-9 and J is TRBJ1-1; 7 bases align to TRBD1. The CDR3 runs 18 residues. V lost 5 bases to trimming and J lost 0 bases; unmatched junction nucleotides: 15. Germline assignment: CDR1 SEHNR and CDR2 FQNEAQ (reference sequence). CDR3 in amino acids: CASSRATGSTRMNTEAFF. For the CDR3, the DNA is TGTGCCAGCAGCAGGGCGACAGGGTCGACTCGGATGAACACTGAAGCTTTCTTT.

V is TRBV29-1 and J is TRBJ2-7; 9 positions match TRBD1. Per germline, CDR1 SQVTM and CDR2 ANQGSEA. V dropped 6 bases and J dropped 2; count of bases not matched to a gene: 2. The CDR3 covers 12 residues. CDR3 region: CSVRDRAYEQYF. The CDR3 nucleotides read TGCAGCGTCCGGGACAGGGCCTACGAGCAGTACTTC.

V and J are TRBV11-2 and TRBJ1-1; D is ambiguous. CDR3 length: 13 residues. V gave up 0 bases and J gave up 8 bases, with 10 bases separating them. Germline V gene sequence: CDR1 SGHAT, CDR2 FQNNGV. CDR3 DNA sequence: TGTGCCAGCAGCTTAGATCGATGGGGAGAAGCTTTCTTT. It specifies CASSLDRWGEAFF.

This clonotype was detected only a few times. The J gene is TRBJ2-7, the V gene TRBV7-2, with D possibly matching TRBD1 (7 bases). The CDR3 loop spans 14 amino acids. The V end was cut by 2 bases, the J end by 5 bases, with 13 bases between. Per germline, CDR1 SGHTA and CDR2 FQGNSA. In nucleotides, the CDR3 is TGTGCCAGCAGCTTAAACGGAGGGGGCAACGAGCAGTACTTC. This translates into CASSLNGGGNEQYF.

In this sample, this clonotype turned up a few times. CDR3 in DNA: TGTGCCAGCAGCCCCGGGGCGGGGGGTTCAGATACGCAGTATTTT. Translated: CASSPGAGGSDTQYF. This sequence joins TRBV7-6 and TRBJ2-3, with 8 bases identical to TRBD2. Germline values: CDR1 SGHVS, CDR2 FNYEAQ. J was trimmed by 4 bases and V by 5 bases; bases with no gene match: 8. The CDR3 totals 15 residues.

The chain uses TRBV5-6 and TRBJ1-2; D gene uncertain. Between the trimmed V and J ends, which lost 4 bases and 2 bases, there was a span of 18 bases. This CDR3 is built from 16 residues. Germline V gene sequence: CDR1 SGHDT, CDR2 YYEEEE. Here the CDR3 DNA reads TGTGCCAGCAGCATAACTATCAGCATCTTGAACTATGGCTACACCTTC. It is translated as CASSITISILNYGYTF.

The gene calls are TRBV19 and TRBJ1-1; D is possibly TRBD1 (5 bases). V lost 0 bases, J lost 5 bases, and 10 bases lay in between. Germline-derived CDR1 and CDR2 are LNHDA and SQIVND (reference sequence). This CDR3 is built from 14 residues. CDR3 sequence (DNA): TGTGCCAGTAGTATAGAGGGGGGATGGACTGAAGCTTTCTTT. This gives the protein CASSIEGGWTEAFF.

The rearrangement uses TRBV5-1 and TRBJ1-4, with 12 bases aligning to TRBD1. The CDR3 length is 15 residues. CDR1 and CDR2 (germline): SGHRS, YFSETQ. V dropped 4 bases and J dropped 8; count of bases not matched to a gene: 6. The DNA of the CDR3 is TGCGCCAGCAGCCCGGGACAGGGGGCGGAAGAAAAACTGTTTTTT. It codes for CASSPGQGAEEKLFF. Filled out from reference TRBV5-1 and TRBJ1-4, the complete variable domain reads KAGVTQTPRYLIKTRGQQVTLSCSPISGHRSVSWYQQTPGQGLQFLFEYFSETQRNKGNFPGRFSGRQFSNSRSEMNVSTLELGDSALYLCASSPGQGAEEKLFFGSGTQLSVL.

The chain carries TRBV15 and TRBJ1-2; D might be TRBD1 (6 bases). V gave up 0 bases and J gave up 4 bases, with 24 bases separating them. The germline V gene has CDR1 LNHNV and CDR2 YYDKDF (reference sequence). This CDR3 comprises 19 residues. The CDR3, as DNA: TGTGCCACCAGCAGAGATAAGAGTCCGACAGGAAAGGGGATCTATGGCTACACCTTC. The encoded protein is CATSRDKSPTGKGIYGYTF.

Notes on this clonotype: The junction departs from the called germline gene at one end, perhaps through a read error. V is TRBV10-3 and J is TRBJ1-3; tentatively, D is TRBD1 (5 bases). Germline V gene sequence: CDR1 ENHRY, CDR2 SYGVKD. The CDR3 length is 12 residues. The CDR3 sequence is CAISESSGLAFF. Here the CDR3 DNA reads TGTGCCATCAGTGAGTCGTCGGGACTAGCCTTTTTT.

CDR3 sequence: CSAPIGGRTQSYEQYF. Here the CDR3 DNA reads TGCAGTGCACCTATAGGTGGGAGAACCCAATCCTACGAGCAGTACTTC. This rearrangement joins TRBV20-1 to TRBJ2-7, with D tentatively TRBD2 (5 bases). CDR3 length equals 16 residues. Trimming took 6 bases from V and 1 from J, leaving 22 bases between them. Per the germline V gene, CDR1 is DFQATT and CDR2 is SNEGSKA (reference sequence).

V gene TRBV12-5 combines with J gene TRBJ2-1; TRBD1 agrees at 7 bases. The CDR3 contains 14 residues. Losses at the gene ends were 10 bases for V and 0 bases for J; bases not matched to a gene: 6. CDR1 is LGHNT and CDR2 is FRNRAP in the germline V gene. In DNA, the CDR3 is TGTGCTACGCTCAGGGGGAACTCCTACAATGAGCAGTTCTTC. Its protein is CATLRGNSYNEQFF. Together with reference TRBV12-5 and TRBJ2-1, the CDR3 gives the full variable domain: DARVTQTPRHKVTEMGQEVTMRCQPILGHNTVFWYRQTMMQGLELLAYFRNRAPLDDSGMPKDRFSAEMPDATLATLKIQPSEPRDSAVYFCATLRGNSYNEQFFGPGTRLTVL.

This clonotype showed up just a few times. This chain uses TRBV7-8 with TRBJ1-1, with TRBD1 as a possible D gene (6 bases). V shed 1 base and J shed 6 bases, with 15 bases lying between them. The V gene's germline CDR1 is SGHVS and CDR2 FQNEAQ. This CDR3 region has 15 residues. Written as DNA, the CDR3 is TGTGCCAGCAGCTTAGTGGGGGGGCGCACCGCTGAAGCTTTCTTT. Protein: CASSLVGGRTAEAFF.

This clonotype has more than one count but fewer than ten. V is TRBV28 and J is TRBJ2-3, with TRBD2 matching 8 bases. The CDR3 loop spans 14 amino acids. CDR1 is MDHEN and CDR2 is SYDVKM in the germline V gene. J gave up 5 bases and V 8 bases, and 9 bases lay outside the gene matches. Here the CDR3 DNA reads TGTGCCAGCGCGCTAGCGGGTGCGCGAGATACGCAGTATTTT. Amino acids: CASALAGARDTQYF.